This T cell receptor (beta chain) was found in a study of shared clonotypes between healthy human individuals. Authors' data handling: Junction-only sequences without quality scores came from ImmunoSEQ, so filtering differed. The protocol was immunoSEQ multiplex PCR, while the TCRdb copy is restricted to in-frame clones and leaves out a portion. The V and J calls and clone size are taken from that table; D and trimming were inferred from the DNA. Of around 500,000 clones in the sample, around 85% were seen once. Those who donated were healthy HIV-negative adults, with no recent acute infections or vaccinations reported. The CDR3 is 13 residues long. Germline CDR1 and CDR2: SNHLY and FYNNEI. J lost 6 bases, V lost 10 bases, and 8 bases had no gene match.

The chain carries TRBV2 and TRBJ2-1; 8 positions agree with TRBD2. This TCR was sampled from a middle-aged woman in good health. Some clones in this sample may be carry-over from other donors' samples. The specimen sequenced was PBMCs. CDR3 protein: CATSSGLANEQFF. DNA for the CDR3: TGTGCCACCTCTAGCGGGCTCGCCAATGAGCAGTTCTTC.